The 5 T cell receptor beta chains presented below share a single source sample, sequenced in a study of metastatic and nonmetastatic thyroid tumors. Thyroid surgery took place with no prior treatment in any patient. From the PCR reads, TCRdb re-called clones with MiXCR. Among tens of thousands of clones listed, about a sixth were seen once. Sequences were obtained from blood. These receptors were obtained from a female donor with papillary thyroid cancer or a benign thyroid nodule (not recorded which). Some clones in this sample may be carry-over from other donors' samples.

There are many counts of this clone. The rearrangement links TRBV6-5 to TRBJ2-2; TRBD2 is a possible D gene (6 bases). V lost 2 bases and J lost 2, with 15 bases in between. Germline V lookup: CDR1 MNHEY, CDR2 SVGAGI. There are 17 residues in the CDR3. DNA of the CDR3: TGTGCCAGCAGTTACCCACCCGGAGGGACTAACACCGGGGAGCTGTTTTTT. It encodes CASSYPPGGTNTGELFF.

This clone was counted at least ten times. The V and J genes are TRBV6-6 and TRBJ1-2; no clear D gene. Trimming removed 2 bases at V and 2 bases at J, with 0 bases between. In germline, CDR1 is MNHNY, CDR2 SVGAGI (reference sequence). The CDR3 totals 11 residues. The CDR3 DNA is TGTGCCAGCAGTTACAACTATGGCTACACCTTC. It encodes CASSYNYGYTF.

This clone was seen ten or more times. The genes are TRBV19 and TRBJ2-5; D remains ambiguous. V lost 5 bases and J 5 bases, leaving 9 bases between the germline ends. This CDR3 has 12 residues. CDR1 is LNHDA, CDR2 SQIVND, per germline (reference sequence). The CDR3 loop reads CASSSRLETQYF. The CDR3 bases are TGTGCCAGTAGTTCACGCTTGGAGACCCAGTACTTC.

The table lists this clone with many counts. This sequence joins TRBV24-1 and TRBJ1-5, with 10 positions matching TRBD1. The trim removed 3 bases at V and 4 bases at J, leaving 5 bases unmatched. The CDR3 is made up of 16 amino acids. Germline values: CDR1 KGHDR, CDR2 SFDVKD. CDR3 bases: TGTGCCACCAGTGATGGCCGGACAGGGGGGAATCAGCCCCAGCATTTT. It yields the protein CATSDGRTGGNQPQHF.

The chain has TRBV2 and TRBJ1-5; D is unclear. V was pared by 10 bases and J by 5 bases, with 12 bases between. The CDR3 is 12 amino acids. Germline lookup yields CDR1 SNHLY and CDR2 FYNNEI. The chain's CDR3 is CATILGYQPQHF. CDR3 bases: TGTGCCACCATTTTGGGTTATCAGCCCCAGCATTTT. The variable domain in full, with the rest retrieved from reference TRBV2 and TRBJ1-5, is EPEVTQTPSHQVTQMGQEVILRCVPISNHLYFYWYRQILGQKVEFLVSFYNNEISEKSEIFDDQFSVERPDGSNFTLKIRSTKLEDSAMYFCATILGYQPQHFGDGTRLSIL.